These 26 T cell receptor beta chains share one sample of origin, sequenced in a study of regulatory T cells in long-lasting Graves disease (dated by TCRdb to about 2021). In light of the paper, this sample's time point label describes: newly diagnosed GD, antithyroid drugs for less than 3 months. For both TCR sequencing and RNA sequencing, RNA was extracted from PBMCs in TRIzol. The library was produced with multiplex PCR. Reads for this sample came from an Illumina HiSeq 4000. iRepertoire HTBI primers and Arm-PCR amplification of CDR3 regions were used to construct TCR beta libraries. TCRdb ran its own pipeline on the public reads, namely fastp trimming at Q25 and MiXCR clone calling, and kept in-frame beta chains. Each entry is one CDR3 protein sequence, shown with its most common DNA and genes. The sample profile shows roughly 410,000 distinct CDR3 sequences; about 15% of them were found once. Over 7% of the sample is taken by the ten largest.

This same sample was also part of a study on T cells in Graves' hyperthyroidism and ophthalmopathy.

The source was peripheral blood mononuclear cells (PBMCs), collected at new diagnosis, from a patient treated with antithyroid drugs. These receptors were collected from a woman aged 40-49 years with Graves disease. Donor details come from another sample of the same person, matched by shared clones.

The chain is built from TRBV7-6 and TRBJ2-1, with 10 bases matching TRBD2. The CDR3 sequence is 19 residues long. Germline V lookup: CDR1 SGHVS, CDR2 FNYEAQ. V gave up 1 base and J gave up 0 bases; unmatched junction bases: 9. This CDR3 reads CASSLVWTSGLSSYNEQFF. The CDR3 bases are TGTGCCAGCAGCTTAGTTTGGACTAGCGGCCTGAGCTCCTACAATGAGCAGTTCTTC. Using reference TRBV7-6 and TRBJ2-1 for the parts outside the CDR3, the full variable domain is GAGVSQSPRYKVTKRGQDVALRCDPISGHVSLYWYRQALGQGPEFLTYFNYEAQQDKSGLPNDRFSAERPEGSISTLTIQRTEQRDSAMYRCASSLVWTSGLSSYNEQFFGPGTRLTVL.

This clonotype was seen a few times. The chain has TRBV30 and TRBJ1-5; no firm D call. The ends were cut back, 3 bases at V and 0 bases at J, with 6 bases in the middle. The CDR3 has 13 residues. CDR1 is GTSNPN and CDR2 is SVGIG in the germline V gene (reference sequence). The CDR3 nucleotides are TGTGCCTGGAGGGGCAATAGCAATCAGCCCCAGCATTTT. Translating it yields CAWRGNSNQPQHF.

The gene calls are TRBV9 and TRBJ1-4; possibly TRBD1 for D (5 bases). This CDR3 comprises 14 residues. Trimming took off 2 bases at V and 5 bases at J, with 10 bases between the two ends. Germline assignment: CDR1 SGDLS and CDR2 YYNGEE. CDR3 in amino acids: CASSVGRANEKLFF. DNA for the CDR3: TGTGCCAGCAGCGTTGGCAGGGCAAATGAAAAACTGTTTTTT. Full variable domain (outside the CDR3, taken from reference TRBV9 and TRBJ1-4): DSGVTQTPKHLITATGQRVTLRCSPRSGDLSVYWYQQSLDQGLQFLIQYYNGEERAKGNILERFSAQQFPDLHSELNLSSLELGDSALYFCASSVGRANEKLFFGSGTQLSVL.

This clonotype has at least ten counts. The V and J genes are TRBV29-1 and TRBJ1-1; maybe TRBD1 (5 bases). CDR3 length: 13 residues. CDR1 SQVTM and CDR2 ANQGSEA come from the germline V gene. Trimming removed 7 bases from V and 0 bases from J, with 12 bases in between. The CDR3 loop reads CSGGRRLNTEAFF. The CDR3 nucleotides are TGCAGCGGGGGCCGAAGGTTGAACACTGAAGCTTTCTTT.

This clonotype was observed at least ten times. The chain couples TRBV5-4 to TRBJ2-1, with 10 positions matching TRBD2. This CDR3 is built from 16 residues. Germline loops: CDR1 SGHNT, CDR2 YYREEE (reference sequence). V lost 4 bases to trimming and J lost 10 bases; unmatched junction nucleotides: 14. CDR3 nucleotides: TGTGCCAGCAGCATAGCTTCGAGCGGGAGGGACAGCGAGCAGTTCTTC. Amino acid sequence: CASSIASSGRDSEQFF.

This clonotype was observed a few times. This rearrangement joins TRBV24-1 to TRBJ2-1; 7 nucleotides agree with TRBD1. Germline loops: CDR1 KGHDR, CDR2 SFDVKD. V gave up 2 bases and J gave up 1 base; unmatched junction bases: 7. The CDR3 loop spans 17 amino acids. The CDR3 nucleotides are TGTGCCACCAGTGATTGGGGACAGCCGTCATCCTACAATGAGCAGTTCTTC. Its translation is CATSDWGQPSSYNEQFF.

The chain uses TRBV10-2 and TRBJ2-1, with a weak D call TRBD2 (5 bases). The germline gives CDR1 WSHSY, CDR2 SAAADI. The V end lost 7 bases, the J end lost 5 bases, and 18 bases lay between the germline ends. CDR3 length: 15 amino acids. The CDR3 here is CASTHGLARDNEQFF. The CDR3 DNA reads as TGCGCCAGCACCCATGGACTGGCTCGGGACAATGAGCAGTTCTTC.

This clonotype was observed many times. The genes are TRBV20-1 and TRBJ2-7, with D perhaps matching TRBD1 or TRBD2 (5 bases each). The CDR3 runs to 15 residues. Germline V CDR1 and CDR2: DFQATT, SNEGSKA (reference sequence). V lost 0 bases and J lost 2, with 14 bases in between. CDR3 residues: CSARDEARGAYEQYF. The CDR3, as DNA: TGCAGTGCTAGAGACGAAGCGAGAGGGGCCTACGAGCAGTACTTC.

V usage is TRBV3-1 and J usage is TRBJ2-1; 8 bases agree with TRBD2. This CDR3 comprises 15 residues. Germline CDR1 LGHDT, CDR2 YNNKEL (reference sequence). Unmatched junction bases numbered 8, after V lost 6 bases and J lost 4 bases. CDR3: CASSRTGLGYNEQFF. CDR3 nucleotide sequence: TGTGCCAGCAGTCGGACGGGACTAGGATACAATGAGCAGTTCTTC.

The chain uses TRBV4-2 and TRBJ2-1, with 7 positions matching TRBD2. This CDR3 comprises 15 residues. Germline CDR1 reads LGHNA; CDR2 reads YNFKEQ. The junction had 5 bases not matched to a gene; V was cut back by 0 bases and J by 6 bases. The CDR3 region is CASSQDTAGVNEQFF. For the CDR3, the DNA is TGTGCCAGCAGCCAAGATACGGCGGGAGTCAATGAGCAGTTCTTC.

This chain connects TRBV4-2 to TRBJ2-5; possibly TRBD2 for D (5 bases). V gave up 0 bases and J gave up 5 bases, with 13 bases separating them. The CDR3 has 15 residues. Per the germline V gene, CDR1 is LGHNA and CDR2 is YNFKEQ. The CDR3 region has the DNA TGTGCCAGCAGCCAAGAAGGGCTAGCAAGCGAGACCCAGTACTTC. Protein sequence: CASSQEGLASETQYF.

This clonotype was recorded at least ten times. The chain combines TRBV18 with TRBJ2-2, with 9 bases that match TRBD1. Germline loops: CDR1 KGHSH, CDR2 LQKENI. The CDR3 runs 16 residues. V was clipped by 5 bases and J by 4 bases; unmatched bases: 8. The CDR3 protein is CASSTTGTGLTGELFF. The CDR3 bases are TGTGCCAGCTCAACAACCGGGACAGGGCTCACCGGGGAGCTGTTTTTT.

The count of this clonotype is one. The V gene is TRBV3-1, the J gene TRBJ2-7, with 8 bases fitting TRBD1. V lost 2 bases and J lost 3; bases outside the gene matches: 6. There are 15 residues in the CDR3. The V gene's germline CDR1 is LGHDT and CDR2 YNNKEL (reference sequence). CDR3 protein: CASSQPGQGRYEQYF. CDR3 nucleotides: TGTGCCAGCAGCCAACCCGGACAGGGTCGCTACGAGCAGTACTTC.

Concerning this clonotype itself: This clone may be a read error of a much larger clone one base away. This chain uses TRBV2 with TRBJ2-3; TRBD2 might be the D (5 bases). Germline-derived CDR1 and CDR2 are SNHLY and FYNNEI. The CDR3 covers 15 residues. The CDR3, as DNA: TGTGCCGGCAGTGAAGCGCCGGGAACGACAGATACGCAGTATTTT. This sequence encodes CAGSEAPGTTDTQYF.

In this sample, this clonotype turned up many times. V and J are TRBV15 and TRBJ2-1; 10 bases agree with TRBD2. The V gene end was trimmed by 5 bases and the J gene end by 15 bases; junction bases not matched to a gene: 19. CDR3 length: 16 residues. The germline gives CDR1 LNHNV, CDR2 YYDKDF (reference sequence). CDR3 loop: CATSALAGLARMGAFF. CDR3 bases: TGTGCCACCAGCGCCCTCGCGGGACTAGCGAGAATGGGGGCGTTCTTC.

This clonotype has ten or more counts. The V gene is TRBV2, the J gene TRBJ2-7, with a weak D call TRBD1 (7 bases). Trimming cost V 6 bases and J 7 bases, with 22 bases left between them. Germline CDR1 is SNHLY and CDR2 is FYNNEI. This CDR3 contains 15 residues. CDR3 in DNA: TGTGCCAGCAGCTGGTCGACAGGGAGGCTTGGGGAGCAGTACTTC. This gives the protein CASSWSTGRLGEQYF.

In this sample, this clonotype turned up many times. V gene TRBV7-2 combines with J gene TRBJ2-7, with 11 nucleotides matching TRBD2. V trimming: 1 base; J trimming: 7 bases; junction bases outside the gene matches: 9. The V gene's germline CDR1 is SGHTA and CDR2 FQGNSA. This CDR3 is built from 16 residues. CDR3: CASSLDLLAGVGEQYF. Here the CDR3 DNA reads TGTGCCAGCAGCTTAGATCTACTAGCGGGAGTAGGGGAGCAGTACTTC.

This clonotype was detected ten times or more. The junction differs from germline at one of its ends, possibly a read error. The V and J genes are TRBV12-3 or TRBV12-4 and TRBJ2-1; D remains unclear. The CDR3 extends over 15 amino acids. The CDR3 spells CASTSPSGYYNGQFF. The CDR3 nucleotides read TGTGCCAGCACCAGCCCATCGGGCTACTACAATGGGCAGTTCTTC.

This clonotype was observed many times. This chain joins TRBV2 and TRBJ2-1; the D gene is possibly TRBD2 (6 bases). This CDR3 spans 15 amino acids. Deletions cut 6 bases from V and 6 bases from J, with 18 bases between. Germline CDR1 SNHLY, CDR2 FYNNEI. The CDR3 DNA sequence: TGTGCCAGCAGCCCCCTTCTTCCTAGCGCCAATGAGCAGTTCTTC. Translated, it gives CASSPLLPSANEQFF.

The table lists this clonotype with a few counts. A far more abundant clone sits one base away, making this likely a read error. The rearrangement links TRBV11-2 to TRBJ2-3, with TRBD1 identical over 8 bases. From germline, CDR1 is SGHAT and CDR2 FQNNGV. The CDR3 runs to 15 residues. The CDR3 here is CASSSTGDPNNEQLF. CDR3 nucleotide sequence: TGTGCCAGCAGCTCGACAGGGGATCCGAACAATGAGCAGTTATTC.

This clonotype was counted ten times or more. The chain joins TRBV6-5 to TRBJ1-6; the D is unclear. Trimming removed 0 bases from V and 10 bases from J, with 22 bases in between. The CDR3 extends over 18 amino acids. In germline, CDR1 is MNHEY, CDR2 SVGAGI. CDR3 nucleotides: TGTGCCAGCAGTTACTCGCGCCAGAGCGCTTACCTTTGGTCACCCCTCCACTTT. It specifies CASSYSRQSAYLWSPLHF.

This sequence joins TRBV28 and TRBJ2-3, with 10 bases aligning to TRBD2. The CDR3 length is 15 residues. The ends lost 5 bases at V and 3 bases at J; junction bases unmatched: 5. CDR1 is MDHEN and CDR2 is SYDVKM in the germline V gene. The chain's CDR3 is CASSLMTSGTDTQYF. The CDR3 DNA follows: TGTGCCAGCAGTCTCATGACTAGCGGGACAGATACGCAGTATTTT.

This clonotype was seen ten or more times. The chain links TRBV12-3 or TRBV12-4 to TRBJ1-5; weak D call: TRBD1 (6 bases). V was trimmed by 5 bases and J by 5 bases, leaving 19 bases between them. This CDR3 spans 16 amino acids. The CDR3 is CASSPWGAGPDQPQHF. For the CDR3, the DNA is TGTGCCAGCAGTCCTTGGGGGGCAGGGCCGGATCAGCCCCAGCATTTT.

This sequence joins TRBV15 and TRBJ1-5; D remains ambiguous. CDR1 and CDR2 (germline): LNHNV, YYDKDF (reference sequence). V lost 0 bases to trimming and J lost 7 bases, with 7 bases between them. The CDR3 has 13 residues. CDR3 nucleotides: TGTGCCACCAGCAGAGATGGGGTACAGCCCCAGCATTTT. It translates to CATSRDGVQPQHF.

This clonotype was seen ten or more times. V is TRBV27 and J is TRBJ2-2; D call uncertain. Trimming shortened V by 5 bases and J by 7 bases, and 5 bases separated the two germline ends. The CDR3 is made up of 11 amino acids. CDR1 is MNHEY and CDR2 is SMNVEV in the germline V gene (reference sequence). DNA for the CDR3: TGTGCCAGCAGTCAATACGGGGAGCTGTTTTTT. Amino acid sequence: CASSQYGELFF.

This clonotype occurred many times. V gene TRBV2 combines with J gene TRBJ2-2; 7 bases are shared with TRBD1. This CDR3 has 13 residues. V shed 5 bases and J 4 bases; nucleotides not matched to a gene: 1. Germline V gene lookup returns CDR1 SNHLY and CDR2 FYNNEI. The CDR3 DNA follows: TGTGCCAGCAGTCGGGACAGCACCGGGGAGCTGTTTTTT. Encoded protein: CASSRDSTGELFF.